Listed below are T cell receptor beta chains from one sample, sequenced in a study of human T cells and chemical hapten exposure. TCRdb ran MiXCR on the RACE reads and lists one entry per CDR3 protein. The table records around 57,000 distinct CDR3 sequences, approximately 10% of them present only once. This sample comprised whole blood, obtained in connection with sensitization to the hapten diphenylcyclopropenone (DPC). The receptors shown here come from a woman between 35 and 50 years old with alopecia areata. Some clones in this sample may be carry-over from other donors' samples. CDR3s include the opening cysteine and the closing phenylalanine or tryptophan. The order of the fields is V gene, clone size, J gene, D gene, CDR3 protein, CDR3 DNA. D genes are given only for firm matches. Expanded clones get a size class; other rows say once, few or many, or leave the size out.

>TRBV5-6|NA|TRBJ1-6|NA
CASSLGPYSGSSYNSPLHF
TGTGCCAGCAGCTTGGGGCCCTATTCCGGGAGCTCCTATAATTCACCCCTCCACTTT
>TRBV11-2|NA|TRBJ2-7|TRBD2
CASTGLAGGSSYEQYF
TGTGCCAGCACCGGACTAGCGGGAGGGAGCTCCTACGAGCAGTACTTC
>TRBV28|many|TRBJ1-1|TRBD1
CASSFDRGLRTEAFF
TGTGCCAGCAGTTTTGACAGGGGGCTTCGGACTGAAGCTTTCTTT
>TRBV5-1|NA|TRBJ1-4|NA
CASRNHLTDSGSEKLFF
TGCGCCAGCAGAAACCACTTGACTGACAGCGGGAGTGAAAAACTGTTTTTT
>TRBV6-5|many|TRBJ1-2|NA
CASRPGVNYGYTF
TGTGCCAGCAGGCCAGGGGTTAACTATGGCTACACCTTC
>TRBV19|NA|TRBJ2-1|NA
CASSPGDSVGNEQFF
TGTGCCAGTAGTCCCGGAGACAGCGTCGGCAATGAGCAGTTCTTC
>TRBV29-1|NA|TRBJ2-7|NA
CSVAGVEQYF
TGCAGCGTTGCAGGGGTCGAGCAGTACTTC
>TRBV20-1|few|TRBJ2-3|TRBD1
CSARGGRQGASSTDTQYF
TGCAGTGCTAGAGGGGGCCGACAGGGGGCAAGTAGCACAGATACGCAGTATTTT
>TRBV7-3|many|TRBJ2-2|NA
CASSRDNTGELFF
TGTGCCAGCTCCCGGGATAACACCGGGGAGCTGTTTTTT
>TRBV30|many|TRBJ1-6|TRBD1
CAWSGAGGNSPLHF
TGTGCCTGGAGTGGGGCAGGGGGAAATTCACCCCTCCACTTT
>TRBV11-2|NA|TRBJ2-1|TRBD2
CASSSAGLAGYNEQFF
TGTGCCAGCAGCTCCGCGGGACTAGCGGGGTACAATGAGCAGTTCTTC